The following is a TCR beta chain sequence with its context. Assay: immunoSEQ multiplex PCR; the TCRdb copy retains only in-frame clones and omits some. Of roughly 170,000 clones listed, 90% to 95% are singletons. The CDR3 contains 13 residues. Trimming left V 8 bases short and J 7 bases short, with 17 bases between. The record originates from a study of control samples from healthy donors and cancer patients. This receptor was obtained from a man between 18 and 29 years old in good health. The sample taken for sequencing was blood. The genes are TRBV12-3 or TRBV12-4 and TRBJ1-2, with D perhaps matching TRBD1 (6 bases). The CDR3: CASCGQFASGYTF. The CDR3 nucleotides are TGTGCCAGCTGCGGACAGTTTGCATCTGGCTACACCTTC.